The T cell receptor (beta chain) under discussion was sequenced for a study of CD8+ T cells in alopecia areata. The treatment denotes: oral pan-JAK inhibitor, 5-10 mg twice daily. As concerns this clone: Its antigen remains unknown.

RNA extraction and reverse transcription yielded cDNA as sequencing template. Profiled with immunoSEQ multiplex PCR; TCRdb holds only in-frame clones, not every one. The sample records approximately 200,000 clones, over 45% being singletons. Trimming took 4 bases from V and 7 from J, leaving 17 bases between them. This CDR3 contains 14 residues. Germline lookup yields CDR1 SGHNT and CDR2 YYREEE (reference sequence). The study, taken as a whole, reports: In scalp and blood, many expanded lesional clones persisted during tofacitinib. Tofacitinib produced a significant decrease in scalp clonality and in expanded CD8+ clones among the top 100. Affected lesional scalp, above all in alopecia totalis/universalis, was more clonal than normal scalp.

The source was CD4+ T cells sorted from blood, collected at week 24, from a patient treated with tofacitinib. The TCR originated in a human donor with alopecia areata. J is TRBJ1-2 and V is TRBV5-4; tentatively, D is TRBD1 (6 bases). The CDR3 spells CASSPQGQGSGYTF. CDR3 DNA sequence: TGTGCCAGCAGCCCCCAGGGGCAGGGCAGTGGCTACACCTTC.